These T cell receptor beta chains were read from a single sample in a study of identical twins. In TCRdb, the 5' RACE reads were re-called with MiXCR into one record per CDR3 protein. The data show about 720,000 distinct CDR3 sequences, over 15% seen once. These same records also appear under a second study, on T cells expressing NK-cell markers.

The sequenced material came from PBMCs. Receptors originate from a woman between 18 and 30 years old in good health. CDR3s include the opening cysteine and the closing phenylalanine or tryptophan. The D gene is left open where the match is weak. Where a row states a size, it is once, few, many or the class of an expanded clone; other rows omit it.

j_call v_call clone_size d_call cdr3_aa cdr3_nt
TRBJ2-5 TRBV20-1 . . CSARDGKGWYQETQYF TGCAGTGCTAGAGATGGAAAGGGTTGGTACCAAGAGACCCAGTACTTC
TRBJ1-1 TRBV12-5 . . CASGRREGTEAFF TGTGCTAGTGGTCGCCGAGAGGGCACTGAAGCTTTCTTT
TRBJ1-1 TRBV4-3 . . CASSQDAAPNTEAFF TGCGCCAGCAGCCAAGATGCGGCGCCAAACACTGAAGCTTTCTTT
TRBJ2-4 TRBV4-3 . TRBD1 CASSQRSGTGLNIQYF TGCGCCAGCAGCCAGAGATCCGGGACAGGACTAAACATTCAGTACTTC
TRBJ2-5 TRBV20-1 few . CSARGTGSSEGTQYF TGCAGTGCTAGAGGCACCGGGAGCTCCGAAGGGACCCAGTACTTC
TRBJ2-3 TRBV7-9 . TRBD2 CASSLGGPGGDTQYF TGTGCCAGCAGCTTAGGAGGTCCGGGGGGAGATACGCAGTATTTT
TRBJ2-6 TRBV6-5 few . CASSYSGPLFSGANVLTF TGTGCCAGCAGTTACTCAGGGCCCCTCTTCTCTGGGGCCAACGTCCTGACTTTC
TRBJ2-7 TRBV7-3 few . CASSLTGSGYEQYF TGTGCCAGCAGCTTAACCGGGAGCGGGTACGAGCAGTACTTC
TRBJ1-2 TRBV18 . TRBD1 CASSPGQVVYGYTF TGTGCCAGCTCACCGGGACAGGTCGTCTATGGCTACACCTTC
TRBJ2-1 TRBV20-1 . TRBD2 CSSPGLTFSTGNNEQFF TGCAGTTCCCCGGGACTAACCTTCTCAACCGGGAACAATGAGCAGTTCTTC
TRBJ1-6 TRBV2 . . CASSGGQALHF TGTGCCAGCAGCGGGGGTCAAGCTCTCCACTTT
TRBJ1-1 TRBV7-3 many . CASSRQTNTEAFF TGTGCCAGCAGCCGGCAGACGAACACTGAAGCTTTCTTT
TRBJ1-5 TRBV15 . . CATSRDGGASNQPQHF TGTGCCACCAGCAGAGATGGGGGGGCGAGCAATCAGCCCCAGCATTTT
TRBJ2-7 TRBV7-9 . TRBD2 CASQQWGGSYEQYF TGTGCCAGCCAGCAGTGGGGGGGCTCCTACGAGCAGTACTTC
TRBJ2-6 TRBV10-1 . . CASSEGWGKSGANVLTF TGCGCCAGCAGTGAGGGTTGGGGGAAATCTGGGGCCAACGTCCTGACTTTC
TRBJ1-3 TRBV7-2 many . CASSLVLRDTIYF TGTGCCAGCAGCTTAGTTCTTCGGGACACCATATATTTT
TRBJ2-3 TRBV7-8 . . CASSVWDHTSTGTQYF TGTGCCAGCAGCGTCTGGGACCACACTAGCACAGGTACGCAGTATTTT
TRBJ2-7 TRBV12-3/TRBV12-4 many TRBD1 CASSFGTGGSYEQYF TGTGCCAGCAGTTTTGGTACAGGGGGCTCCTACGAGCAGTACTTC
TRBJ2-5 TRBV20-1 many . CSARDPRRIQETQYF TGCAGTGCTAGAGATCCGCGGCGAATCCAAGAGACCCAGTACTTC
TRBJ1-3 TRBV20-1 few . CSARSPTGPRSGNTIYF TGCAGTGCTAGATCACCGACAGGCCCCCGCTCTGGAAACACCATATATTTT
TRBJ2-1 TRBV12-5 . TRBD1 CASGLTALTGEHRFGNEQFF TGTGCTAGTGGTTTGACTGCTCTTACAGGGGAACACCGATTCGGCAATGAGCAGTTCTTC
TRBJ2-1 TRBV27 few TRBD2 CASSLQSGGAYNEQFF TGTGCCAGCAGTTTACAAAGCGGGGGTGCCTACAATGAGCAGTTCTTC
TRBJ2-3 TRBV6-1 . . CASSEKGVSTDTQYF TGTGCCAGCAGTGAAAAGGGGGTGAGCACAGATACGCAGTATTTT
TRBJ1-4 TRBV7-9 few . CASSLRQVGEKLFF TGTGCCAGCAGCTTACGGCAGGTCGGGGAAAAACTGTTTTTT
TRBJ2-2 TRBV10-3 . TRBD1 CATAGEDRGRFNTGELFF TGTGCCACCGCGGGGGAGGACAGGGGACGTTTCAACACCGGGGAGCTGTTTTTT
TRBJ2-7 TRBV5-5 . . CASSPRGPKEQYF TGTGCCAGCAGCCCGAGGGGTCCTAAAGAGCAGTACTTC
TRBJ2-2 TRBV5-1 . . CASSSFGGELFF TGCGCCAGCAGCTCGTTCGGCGGGGAGCTGTTTTTT
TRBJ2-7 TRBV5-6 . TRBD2 CASSLGGGLVAHEQYF TGTGCCAGCAGCTTGGGTGGGGGACTAGTCGCCCACGAGCAGTACTTC